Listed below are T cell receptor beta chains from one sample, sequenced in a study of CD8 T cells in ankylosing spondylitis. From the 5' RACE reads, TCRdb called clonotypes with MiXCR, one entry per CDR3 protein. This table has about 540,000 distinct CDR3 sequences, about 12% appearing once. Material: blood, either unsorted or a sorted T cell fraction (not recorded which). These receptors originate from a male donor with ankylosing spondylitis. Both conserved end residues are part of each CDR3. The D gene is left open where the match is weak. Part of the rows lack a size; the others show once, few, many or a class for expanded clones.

DNA: TGTGCCTGGGCGCCCGGGGAGACCCAGTACTTC
CDR3: CAWAPGETQYF
D: -
J: TRBJ2-5
size: few
V: TRBV30

DNA: TGCAGTGCTAGAGATTTCCGGAGGAACACTGAAGCTTTCTTT
CDR3: CSARDFRRNTEAFF
D: -
J: TRBJ1-1
size: -
V: TRBV20-1

DNA: TGTGCCAGCAAGTTAGCGGGCCGCACAGATACGCAGTATTTT
CDR3: CASKLAGRTDTQYF
D: TRBD2
J: TRBJ2-3
size: -
V: TRBV2

DNA: TGTGCCAGCAGCGCAAACTCCGTAGGCTCTGGAAACACCATATATTTT
CDR3: CASSANSVGSGNTIYF
D: -
J: TRBJ1-3
size: many
V: TRBV7-8

DNA: TGTGCCAACAGCTTAGGACAGGGATTAAACTATGGCTACACCTTC
CDR3: CANSLGQGLNYGYTF
D: TRBD1
J: TRBJ1-2
size: few
V: TRBV7-9

DNA: TGTGCCATCAGTTCCAACCTGGAGAGCTCCTACAATGAGCAGTTCTTC
CDR3: CAISSNLESSYNEQFF
D: -
J: TRBJ2-1
size: many
V: TRBV10-3

DNA: TGCAGTGCCCTGGACAGCGGGGCTACCAATGAGCAGTTCTTC
CDR3: CSALDSGATNEQFF
D: -
J: TRBJ2-1
size: -
V: TRBV20-1

DNA: TGCGCCAGCAGCAAGGACAGGATACTAACCATTCAGTACTTC
CDR3: CASSKDRILTIQYF
D: TRBD1
J: TRBJ2-4
size: -
V: TRBV5-1

DNA: TGCGCCAGCAGTGGATCTAGCGGTAGCACAGATACGCAGTATTTT
CDR3: CASSGSSGSTDTQYF
D: TRBD2
J: TRBJ2-3
size: few
V: TRBV5-1

DNA: TGTGCCAGCCTTGCGGGGTTGAACACTGAAGCTTTCTTT
CDR3: CASLAGLNTEAFF
D: -
J: TRBJ1-1
size: -
V: TRBV6-1

DNA: TGTGCCAGCAGCTTCCCTTCAGGGATCAATGAGCAGTTCTTC
CDR3: CASSFPSGINEQFF
D: -
J: TRBJ2-1
size: few
V: TRBV7-2

DNA: TGTGCCACCAGTTCAGCGGGAGAGGGTCCAGATACGCAGTATTTT
CDR3: CATSSAGEGPDTQYF
D: TRBD2
J: TRBJ2-3
size: -
V: TRBV24-1

DNA: TGCGCCAGCAGCTTGGGGATCCTATCCACAGATACGCAGTATTTT
CDR3: CASSLGILSTDTQYF
D: -
J: TRBJ2-3
size: few
V: TRBV5-1

DNA: TGTGCCAGCAGCTCAGACCTCCCCGGGTGGGAGACCCAGTACTTC
CDR3: CASSSDLPGWETQYF
D: -
J: TRBJ2-5
size: -
V: TRBV27

DNA: TGTGCCAGCAGTGGAGAGAAGTGGGAGGGCTATGAGCAGTACTTC
CDR3: CASSGEKWEGYEQYF
D: TRBD2
J: TRBJ2-7
size: few
V: TRBV4-2

DNA: TGTGCCATCAGTGAGTCCCGGACTAGCGGGAGGGACACCTACAATGAGCAGTTCTTC
CDR3: CAISESRTSGRDTYNEQFF
D: TRBD2
J: TRBJ2-1
size: -
V: TRBV10-3

DNA: TGTGCCAGCACTGAATTTAACAACGAAAAACTGTTTTTT
CDR3: CASTEFNNEKLFF
D: -
J: TRBJ1-4
size: few
V: TRBV2

DNA: TGTGCCACCAGTGATCACGGGGGGAATGAAAAACTGTTTTTT
CDR3: CATSDHGGNEKLFF
D: -
J: TRBJ1-4
size: -
V: TRBV24-1

DNA: TGTGCCTGGAGGAGGGGTGGCTACACCTTC
CDR3: CAWRRGGYTF
D: -
J: TRBJ1-2
size: many
V: TRBV30

DNA: TGCAGTGCCCGGGACAGGGGGGCTCATTCACCCCTCCACTTT
CDR3: CSARDRGAHSPLHF
D: TRBD1
J: TRBJ1-6
size: few
V: TRBV20-1

DNA: TGCAGTGCTAGGGAAGGGACAGGGCGTCTCAATGAGCAGTTCTTC
CDR3: CSAREGTGRLNEQFF
D: TRBD1
J: TRBJ2-1
size: -
V: TRBV20-1

DNA: TGTGCCAGCTCCCCCCGCAGGACACTGAACACCGGGGAGCTGTTTTTT
CDR3: CASSPRRTLNTGELFF
D: -
J: TRBJ2-2
size: few
V: TRBV18

DNA: TGTGCCAGCGGCCCCGGGACTAGCGGGTGGGCCTCTAACAATGAGCAGTTCTTC
CDR3: CASGPGTSGWASNNEQFF
D: TRBD2
J: TRBJ2-1
size: -
V: TRBV5-6

DNA: TGTGCCAGCAGTGGTTGGACGGGCCAAGAGACCCAGTACTTC
CDR3: CASSGWTGQETQYF
D: -
J: TRBJ2-5
size: few
V: TRBV9

DNA: TGTGCCACCAGCGTCAGGGGTTCCCTCTCCTACAATGAGCAGTTCTTC
CDR3: CATSVRGSLSYNEQFF
D: -
J: TRBJ2-1
size: many
V: TRBV15

DNA: TGCGCCAGCAGCTCTGCCTTCCCAGGACTAGCGGGAGAAGAGACCCAGTACTTC
CDR3: CASSSAFPGLAGEETQYF
D: TRBD2
J: TRBJ2-5
size: many
V: TRBV5-1

DNA: TGTGCCAGCAGTCCTATGGGACTAGCGCCCGTGACGTCCTCCTACGAGCAGTACTTC
CDR3: CASSPMGLAPVTSSYEQYF
D: TRBD2
J: TRBJ2-7
size: -
V: TRBV27

DNA: TGTGCCAGCAGCCCCGGGAGGTGGAGGAATGAGCAGTTCTTC
CDR3: CASSPGRWRNEQFF
D: TRBD2
J: TRBJ2-1
size: many
V: TRBV6-2/TRBV6-3

DNA: TGTGCCAGCACGGGGTCTGACTCCTACAATGAGCAGTTCTTC
CDR3: CASTGSDSYNEQFF
D: -
J: TRBJ2-1
size: many
V: TRBV5-6

DNA: TGTGCCACAATCAGCGGGGGAGGCACAGATACGCAGTATTTT
CDR3: CATISGGGTDTQYF
D: TRBD2
J: TRBJ2-3
size: few
V: TRBV5-4

DNA: TGTGCCAGCACATCCTGGGCGGAAGGCAAAGAGACCCAGTACTTC
CDR3: CASTSWAEGKETQYF
D: -
J: TRBJ2-5
size: few
V: TRBV7-2

DNA: TGCGCCAGCAGCCGCTCCAGGGGAACTTCCTACGAGCAGTACTTC
CDR3: CASSRSRGTSYEQYF
D: -
J: TRBJ2-7
size: -
V: TRBV5-1

DNA: TGCGCCAGCAGCCTTACAGGGAATGAGGGGGAGACCCAGTACTTC
CDR3: CASSLTGNEGETQYF
D: -
J: TRBJ2-5
size: -
V: TRBV5-1

DNA: TGTGCCAGCAGCCAAGAAATAAGCGTGACCGGGGAGCTGTTTTTT
CDR3: CASSQEISVTGELFF
D: -
J: TRBJ2-2
size: -
V: TRBV4-2

DNA: TGCAGCGTTGAGGCCCTGAACACTGAAGCTTTCTTT
CDR3: CSVEALNTEAFF
D: -
J: TRBJ1-1
size: -
V: TRBV29-1

DNA: TGTGCCAGCAGCCCTCGTGTTTGGGGACAGGGGAACATTCAGTACTTC
CDR3: CASSPRVWGQGNIQYF
D: TRBD1
J: TRBJ2-4
size: few
V: TRBV3-1

DNA: TGCAGTGCTCATCACGGTGCGGGAGGGCCTTACAATGAGCAGTTCTTC
CDR3: CSAHHGAGGPYNEQFF
D: TRBD2
J: TRBJ2-1
size: -
V: TRBV20-1

DNA: TGTGCCAGCAGCCACGGACTAGCGGGAACCCCAGATACGCAGTATTTT
CDR3: CASSHGLAGTPDTQYF
D: TRBD2
J: TRBJ2-3
size: -
V: TRBV11-2

DNA: TGTGCCAGCACCGAATCGAACACTGAAGCTTTCTTT
CDR3: CASTESNTEAFF
D: -
J: TRBJ1-1
size: few
V: TRBV11-2

DNA: TGTGCCAGCAGCGCTCAGGGGGCAAAAGTTGAAGCTTTCTTT
CDR3: CASSAQGAKVEAFF
D: TRBD1
J: TRBJ1-1
size: -
V: TRBV2

DNA: TGTGCCAGCAGTCGTGACGGACAGGGGGGTTTTCGAACCTCCTACAATGAGCAGTTCTTC
CDR3: CASSRDGQGGFRTSYNEQFF
D: TRBD1
J: TRBJ2-1
size: few
V: TRBV11-1

DNA: TGTGCCAGCAGCTCGCATAGCGGGAGGGCCGGAAATGAGCAGTTCTTC
CDR3: CASSSHSGRAGNEQFF
D: TRBD2
J: TRBJ2-1
size: -
V: TRBV11-2